What follows are 4 T cell receptor beta chains derived from one specimen sequenced in a study of T cell changes during pregnancy in multiple sclerosis. Some clones are missing from TCRdb's copy, which holds only in-frame ones; the method was immunoSEQ multiplex PCR. The sample lists 90,000 or so clones, 92% occurring once. The source material was peripheral blood, sampled in the first trimester of pregnancy. The receptors here all came from a female donor with multiple sclerosis, enrolled in a pregnancy study.

The chain has TRBV9 and TRBJ1-1, with 10 bases fitting TRBD1. The V segment lost 4 bases and the J segment 5 bases; nucleotides outside the gene matches: 11. Germline V gives CDR1 SGDLS, CDR2 YYNGEE. The CDR3 spans 16 residues. The CDR3 loop reads CASSPRTGGAGTEAFF. In DNA form, the CDR3 reads TGTGCCAGCAGCCCTCGGACAGGGGGGGCGGGTACTGAAGCTTTCTTT.

The chain carries TRBV9 and TRBJ2-2; 10 bases are shared with TRBD2. From germline, CDR1 is SGDLS and CDR2 YYNGEE. CDR3 length: 16 residues. V trimming: 0 bases; J trimming: 6 bases; junction bases outside the gene matches: 5. The CDR3: CASSVEGTSVAGELFF. The CDR3 nucleotides read TGTGCCAGCAGCGTAGAAGGGACTAGCGTCGCCGGGGAGCTGTTTTTT.

This clone was observed once. The J gene is TRBJ2-1, the V gene TRBV7-2; perhaps TRBD1 as D (5 bases). With 1 base removed from V and 3 bases from J, the gap between germline ends came to 7 bases. Germline V gives CDR1 SGHTA, CDR2 FQGNSA. This CDR3 spans 14 amino acids. CDR3 bases: TGTGCCAGCAGCTTAGAGACAGTCTACAATGAGCAGTTCTTC. This gives the protein CASSLETVYNEQFF.

The rearrangement joins TRBV7-5 to TRBJ2-7; TRBD1 was called by the table and not checked on the DNA. TRBV7-5 is annotated as a pseudogene. The length of the CDR3 is 16 residues. The CDR3 spells CVRSPNMTKSSYEQYF. The CDR3, as DNA: TGTGTCAGAAGCCCGAACATGACAAAGAGCTCCTACGAGCAGTACTTC.